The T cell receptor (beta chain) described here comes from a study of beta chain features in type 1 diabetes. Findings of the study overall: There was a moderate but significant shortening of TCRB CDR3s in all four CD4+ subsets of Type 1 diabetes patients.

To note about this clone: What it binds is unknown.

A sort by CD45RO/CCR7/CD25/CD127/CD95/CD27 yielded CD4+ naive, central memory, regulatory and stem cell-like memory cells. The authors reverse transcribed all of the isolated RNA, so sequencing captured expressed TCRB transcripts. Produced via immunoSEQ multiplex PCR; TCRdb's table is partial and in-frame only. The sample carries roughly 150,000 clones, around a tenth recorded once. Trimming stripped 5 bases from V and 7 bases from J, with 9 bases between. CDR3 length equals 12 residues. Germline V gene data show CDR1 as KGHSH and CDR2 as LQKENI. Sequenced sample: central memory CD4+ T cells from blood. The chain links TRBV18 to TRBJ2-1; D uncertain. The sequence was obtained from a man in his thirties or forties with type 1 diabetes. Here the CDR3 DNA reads TGTGCCAGCTCAATGTCTCGGAATGAGCAGTTCTTC. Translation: CASSMSRNEQFF. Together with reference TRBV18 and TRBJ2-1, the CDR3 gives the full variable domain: NAGVMQNPRHLVRRRGQEARLRCSPMKGHSHVYWYRQLPEEGLKFMVYLQKENIIDESGMPKERFSAEFPKEGPSILRIQQVVRGDSAAYFCASSMSRNEQFFGPGTRLTVL.